This passage covers 7 T cell receptor beta chains from one sample sequenced in a study of cytomegalovirus exposure and HLA in healthy donors. PCR employed 60 Vbeta and 13 Jbeta primers. The assay was immunoSEQ multiplex PCR, and TCRdb's table has in-frame clones only and misses some. Of about 120,000 clones listed, roughly a tenth are singletons. What was sequenced was PBMCs. The receptors were sampled from a woman between 18 and 29 years old in good health and CMV-seropositive.

The chain recombines TRBV9 with TRBJ2-7, with TRBD1 as a possible D gene (6 bases). Looked up from germline, CDR1 is SGDLS and CDR2 is YYNGEE. The CDR3 is 16 residues long. V was cut by 3 bases and J by 0 bases, with 16 bases left in between. CDR3 loop: CASSDESDSPSYEQYF. As DNA, the CDR3 is TGTGCCAGCAGCGACGAGTCGGACAGCCCCTCCTACGAGCAGTACTTC.

This clone was detected a few times. This rearrangement joins TRBV5-6 to TRBJ2-7; D perhaps matches TRBD2 (5 bases). V gave up 1 base and J gave up 4 bases, with 15 bases separating them. The CDR3 has 15 amino acids. Germline V lookup: CDR1 SGHDT, CDR2 YYEEEE. For the CDR3, the DNA is TGTGCCAGCAGCTTGACAGCCGGGGATTTATACGAGCAGTACTTC. Translated, it gives CASSLTAGDLYEQYF.

This clone appeared a few times. The gene calls are TRBV5-1 and TRBJ2-1, with a tentative D call TRBD2 (5 bases). Germline V gene sequence: CDR1 SGHRS, CDR2 YFSETQ. CDR3 size: 15 residues. The ends were cut back, 0 bases at V and 8 bases at J, with 15 bases in the middle. CDR3 protein: CASSLALASMYEQFF. Written as DNA, the CDR3 is TGCGCCAGCAGCTTGGCCCTAGCCTCCATGTATGAGCAGTTCTTC.

This clone has a handful of counts. The chain combines TRBV7-3 with TRBJ1-2; a possible D gene is TRBD1 (5 bases). The germline V gene encodes CDR1 SGHTA and CDR2 FQGTGA. The CDR3 contains 16 residues. Trimming cost V 1 base and J 0 bases, with 12 bases left between them. CDR3 bases: TGTGCCAGCAGCTTAAGGTCTACGGACACTAACTATGGCTACACCTTC. Translation gives CASSLRSTDTNYGYTF. The variable domain in full, with the rest retrieved from reference TRBV7-3 and TRBJ1-2, is GAGVSQTPSNKVTEKGKYVELRCDPISGHTALYWYRQSLGQGPEFLIYFQGTGAADDSGLPNDRFFAVRPEGSVSTLKIQRTERGDSAVYLCASSLRSTDTNYGYTFGSGTRLTVV.

As DNA, the CDR3 is TGTGCCAGCAGTGGCCGGGACACCAGCTCCTACGAGCAGTACTTC. Translated: CASSGRDTSSYEQYF. The gene calls are TRBV2 and TRBJ2-7, with D possibly being TRBD1 (6 bases). V lost 4 bases and J lost 0, with 13 bases in between. Germline lookup yields CDR1 SNHLY and CDR2 FYNNEI. This CDR3 region has 15 residues.

This clone showed up just a few times. The chain joins TRBV27 to TRBJ1-2; D possibly corresponds to TRBD1 (5 bases). V was clipped by 2 bases and J by 3 bases, with 7 bases between them. CDR3 length: 13 amino acids. The germline V gene has CDR1 MNHEY and CDR2 SMNVEV (reference sequence). The CDR3 sequence is CASSLQGYYGYTF. CDR3 nucleotide sequence: TGTGCCAGCAGTTTACAGGGATACTATGGCTACACCTTC.

This clone has only a few counts. The chain joins TRBV7-2 to TRBJ2-1; maybe TRBD1 (7 bases). The CDR3 is made up of 18 amino acids. Germline lookup yields CDR1 SGHTA and CDR2 FQGNSA. The V end lost 7 bases, the J end lost 6 bases, and 28 bases lay between the germline ends. The CDR3 sequence is CASNPRGEEGGRFNEQFF. CDR3 in DNA: TGTGCCAGCAACCCCAGGGGGGAAGAGGGCGGGCGGTTCAATGAGCAGTTCTTC.